The entry below gives a single TCR beta chain sequence along with its context. The sample originates from a study of T cells in Graves' hyperthyroidism and ophthalmopathy. RNA transcripts gave rise to amplified TCR beta CDR3 regions. The HTBI set primed first-round TCR CDR3 RT-PCR. TCRdb reprocessed the multiplex PCR reads via MiXCR and lists one record per CDR3 protein. The sample holds hundreds of thousands of distinct CDR3 sequences, roughly 15% seen once. CDR1 and CDR2 from the germline V gene are LNHNV and YYDKDF (reference sequence). The CDR3 has 14 amino acids. The ends were cut back, 0 bases at V and 9 bases at J, with 12 bases in the middle.

The TCR sequence derives from a woman aged 25 to 45 with Graves' hyperthyroidism. The sample consisted of blood. This chain links TRBV15 with TRBJ2-1; D not certain. CDR3 DNA: TGTGCCACCAGCAGAGATCTCACCTGGGGTGAGCAGTTCTTC. It specifies CATSRDLTWGEQFF.